These T cell receptor beta chains were read from a single sample in a study of response to subunit inactivated influenza vaccine. TCRdb itself ran the RT-PCR reads through MiXCR, one entry per CDR3 protein. The sample lists hundreds of thousands of distinct CDR3 sequences; over 9.5% were seen once. The source material was PBMCs from blood, sampled on the day of vaccination. The receptors stem from a man aged 45-60 years who received an inactivated influenza vaccine. Both conserved end residues are part of each CDR3. The D gene is left open where the match is weak. Only some rows state a clone size, as once, few, many or a class for expanded clones.

D: TRBD1
length: 16
size: few
V: TRBV27
J: TRBJ1-2
DNA: TGTGCCAGCAGTATTGACCCGGGACAGACTAGCTATGGCTACACCTTC
CDR3: CASSIDPGQTSYGYTF

D: TRBD1
length: 15
size: .
V: TRBV28
J: TRBJ2-7
DNA: TGTGCCAGCAGACCCGACAGGGCCTCCCCCTACGAGCAGTACTTC
CDR3: CASRPDRASPYEQYF

D: .
length: 18
size: many
V: TRBV5-1
J: TRBJ1-6
DNA: TGCGCCAGCAGCTTGGCCCCTCAGTCGCGCGACTGGAATTCACCCCTCCACTTT
CDR3: CASSLAPQSRDWNSPLHF

D: .
length: 16
size: few
V: TRBV7-9
J: TRBJ2-3
DNA: TGTGCCAGCAGCTTAGTTCCGGGACGGCCGGGTGGTACGCAGTATTTT
CDR3: CASSLVPGRPGGTQYF

D: TRBD2
length: 20
size: many
V: TRBV20-1
J: TRBJ2-1
DNA: TGCAGTGCTAGAGCACCACCGGGACTAGCGGGAGTGGGCTCCTACAATGAGCAGTTCTTC
CDR3: CSARAPPGLAGVGSYNEQFF

D: .
length: 14
size: few
V: TRBV12-3/TRBV12-4
J: TRBJ2-1
DNA: TGTGCCAGCAGTTTTCTTCCACAGTACAATGAGCAGTTCTTC
CDR3: CASSFLPQYNEQFF

D: TRBD1
length: 16
size: .
V: TRBV3-1
J: TRBJ1-1
DNA: TGTGCCAGCAGCCCCGGGACAGGGTGGGGGAACACTGAAGCTTTCTTT
CDR3: CASSPGTGWGNTEAFF

D: .
length: 16
size: .
V: TRBV20-1
J: TRBJ2-1
DNA: TGCAGTGCTATGAGTGGGGAAGGGCAGTTCTACAATGAGCAGTTCTTC
CDR3: CSAMSGEGQFYNEQFF

D: TRBD2
length: 15
size: .
V: TRBV29-1
J: TRBJ2-5
DNA: TGCAGCGTCGGGGGGGGACTAGCGGTTCACGAGACCCAGTACTTC
CDR3: CSVGGGLAVHETQYF

D: TRBD2
length: 17
size: few
V: TRBV27
J: TRBJ2-3
DNA: TGTGCCAGCAGTTCCAACGGACTAGCGGGAGAGCGAGATACGCAGTATTTT
CDR3: CASSSNGLAGERDTQYF

D: TRBD2
length: 15
size: many
V: TRBV12-3/TRBV12-4
J: TRBJ2-1
DNA: TGTGCCAGCAGCCGACTAGCGGGAAGTTTTAATGAGCAGTTCTTC
CDR3: CASSRLAGSFNEQFF

D: TRBD1
length: 15
size: .
V: TRBV20-1
J: TRBJ2-7
DNA: TGCAGTGCTGTTACCGGGACAGCTAATTTCCGCGAGCAGTACTTC
CDR3: CSAVTGTANFREQYF

D: TRBD1
length: 14
size: .
V: TRBV28
J: TRBJ1-4
DNA: TGTGCCAGCAGCCGACAGGGTACTAATGAAAAACTGTTTTTT
CDR3: CASSRQGTNEKLFF

D: .
length: 14
size: many
V: TRBV28
J: TRBJ1-2
DNA: TGTGCCAGCAGTCCCTTGGGGACATACTATGGCTACACCTTC
CDR3: CASSPLGTYYGYTF

D: TRBD1
length: 15
size: few
V: TRBV12-3/TRBV12-4
J: TRBJ1-1
DNA: TGTGCCAGCAGCCAAAGGACAGGGGATAGCACTGAAGCTTTCTTT
CDR3: CASSQRTGDSTEAFF

D: .
length: 15
size: .
V: TRBV28
J: TRBJ2-3
DNA: TGTGCCAGCAGTTTATTGGACAGCTACACAGATACGCAGTATTTT
CDR3: CASSLLDSYTDTQYF

D: TRBD1
length: 15
size: .
V: TRBV6-1
J: TRBJ2-3
DNA: TGTGCCAGCAGCCCGGGACAGGTTTTCACAGATACGCAGTATTTT
CDR3: CASSPGQVFTDTQYF

D: .
length: 18
size: .
V: TRBV24-1
J: TRBJ2-1
DNA: TGTGCCACCAGTGACCCTAAAGTAGAGAATATGAGGTGGAATGAGCAGTTCTTC
CDR3: CATSDPKVENMRWNEQFF